This T cell receptor (beta chain) was sequenced for a study of T cells in Graves' hyperthyroidism and ophthalmopathy. Amplification of TCR beta CDR3 regions used RNA as the template. The HTBI primer set was used in a first-round RT-PCR of the TCR CDR3. TCRdb ran MiXCR on the multiplex PCR reads and lists one entry per CDR3 protein. The table lists about 580,000 distinct CDR3 sequences, around 42% of them singletons. The CDR3 totals 17 residues. Deletions cut 4 bases from V and 13 bases from J, with 28 bases between. Germline-derived CDR1 and CDR2 are MNHNS and SASEGT. The patients, who ranged from 18 to 65 in age, presented with newly diagnosed hyperthyroidism lasting under 2 months. On the basis of clinical symptoms, serum thyroxine and TRAb, thyroid ultrasound and orbital computed tomography, diagnoses were made. Whole-study findings and limits: Most clonotypes that expanded in the thyroid above 0.001 also showed up in blood. The model foresaw ophthalmopathy a median 6.5 months prior to onset.

Concerning this clonotype itself: Antigen specificity is unknown.

The sequence was obtained from a young woman with Graves' hyperthyroidism. Sequences were obtained from peripheral blood or thyroid tissue (not recorded which). The V and J genes are TRBV6-1 and TRBJ1-4; D ambiguous. In DNA, the CDR3 is TGTGCCAGCAGTGCTAGACAAGGGAAGGCGGCTGAATTGGGACTGTTTTTT. It encodes CASSARQGKAAELGLFF.